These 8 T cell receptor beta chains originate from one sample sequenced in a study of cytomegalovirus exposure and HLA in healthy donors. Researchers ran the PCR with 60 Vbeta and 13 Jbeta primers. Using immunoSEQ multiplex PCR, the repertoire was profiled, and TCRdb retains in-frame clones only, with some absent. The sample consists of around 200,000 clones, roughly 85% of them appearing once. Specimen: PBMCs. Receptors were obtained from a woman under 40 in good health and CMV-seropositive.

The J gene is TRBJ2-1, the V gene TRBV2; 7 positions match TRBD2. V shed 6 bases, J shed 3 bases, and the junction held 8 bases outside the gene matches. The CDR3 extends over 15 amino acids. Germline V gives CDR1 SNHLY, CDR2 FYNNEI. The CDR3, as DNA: TGTGCCAGCAGGACCGGGACTACAAACTACAATGAGCAGTTCTTC. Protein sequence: CASRTGTTNYNEQFF.

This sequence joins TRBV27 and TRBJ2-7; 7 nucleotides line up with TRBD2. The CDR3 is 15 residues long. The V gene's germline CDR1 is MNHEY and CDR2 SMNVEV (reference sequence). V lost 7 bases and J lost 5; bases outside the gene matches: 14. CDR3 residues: CASMLPTGGSDEQYF. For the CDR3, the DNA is TGTGCCAGCATGCTCCCTACGGGAGGTTCGGACGAGCAGTACTTC.

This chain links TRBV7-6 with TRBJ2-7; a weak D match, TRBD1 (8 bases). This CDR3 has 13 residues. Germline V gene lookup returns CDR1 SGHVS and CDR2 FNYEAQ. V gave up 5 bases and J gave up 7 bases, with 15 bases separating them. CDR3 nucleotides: TGTGCCAGCAGCCCTACAGGGGGAGGGGAGCAGTACTTC. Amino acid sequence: CASSPTGGGEQYF. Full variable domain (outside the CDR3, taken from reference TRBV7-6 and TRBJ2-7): GAGVSQSPRYKVTKRGQDVALRCDPISGHVSLYWYRQALGQGPEFLTYFNYEAQQDKSGLPNDRFSAERPEGSISTLTIQRTEQRDSAMYRCASSPTGGGEQYFGPGTRLTVT.

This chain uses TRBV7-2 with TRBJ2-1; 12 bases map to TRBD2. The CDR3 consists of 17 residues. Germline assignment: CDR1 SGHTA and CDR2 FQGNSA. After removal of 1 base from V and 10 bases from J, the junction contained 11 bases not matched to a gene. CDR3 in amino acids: CASSLEPLAGGPREQFF. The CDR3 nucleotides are TGTGCCAGCAGCTTAGAACCGCTAGCGGGAGGGCCGAGGGAGCAGTTCTTC.

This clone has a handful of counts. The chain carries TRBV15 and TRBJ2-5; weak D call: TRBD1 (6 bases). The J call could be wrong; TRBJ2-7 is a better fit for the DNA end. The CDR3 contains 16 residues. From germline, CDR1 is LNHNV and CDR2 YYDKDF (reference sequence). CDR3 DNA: TGTGCCACCAGCGATAAAGGATGGGGGCAGCCCTACGAGCAGTACTTC. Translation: CATSDKGWGQPYEQYF.

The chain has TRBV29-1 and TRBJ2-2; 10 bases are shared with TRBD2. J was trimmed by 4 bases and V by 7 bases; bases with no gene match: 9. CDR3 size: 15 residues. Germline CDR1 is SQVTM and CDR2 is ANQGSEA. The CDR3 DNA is TGCAGCGCATCCCTAGCGGGAGATAGCACCGGGGAGCTGTTTTTT. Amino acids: CSASLAGDSTGELFF.

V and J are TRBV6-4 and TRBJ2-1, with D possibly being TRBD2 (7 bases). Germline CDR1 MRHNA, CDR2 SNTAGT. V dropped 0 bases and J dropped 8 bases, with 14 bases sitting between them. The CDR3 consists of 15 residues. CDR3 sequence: CASSDSFRGAHEQFF. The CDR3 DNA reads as TGTGCCAGCAGTGACTCCTTCCGGGGGGCCCATGAGCAGTTCTTC.

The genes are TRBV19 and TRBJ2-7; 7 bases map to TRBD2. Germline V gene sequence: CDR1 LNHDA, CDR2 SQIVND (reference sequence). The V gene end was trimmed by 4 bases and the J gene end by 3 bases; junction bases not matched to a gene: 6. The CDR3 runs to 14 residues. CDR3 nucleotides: TGTGCCAGTAGTACCTCGTGGGGGGGCTACGAGCAGTACTTC. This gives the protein CASSTSWGGYEQYF.